This is a list of T cell receptor beta chains from one sample in a study of blood T cells in healthy people across ages. Via MiXCR, TCRdb re-called the 5' RACE reads, giving one row per CDR3 protein. This sample has around 1.7 million distinct CDR3 sequences, with 28% found just once. Sequencing was done on a sample of blood. These receptor sequences come from a woman aged 30 to 39 in good health. CDR3s include the opening cysteine and the closing phenylalanine or tryptophan. Each record gives: J gene, V gene, D gene, clone size, CDR3 DNA, CDR3 protein. The D gene is left open where the match is weak. Size is stated for part of the rows, as once, few or many counts, or as a class when the clone is expanded.

>TRBJ2-2|TRBV7-2|TRBD2|NA
TGTGCCAGCAGCCCATATAGCGGGGGGGCCATCGACACCGGGGAGCTGTTTTTT
CASSPYSGGAIDTGELFF
>TRBJ1-2|TRBV6-5|NA|many
TGTGCCAGCAGTCGGACAGCCTATGGTTCAAGAGGCTACACCTTC
CASSRTAYGSRGYTF
>TRBJ1-1|TRBV28|TRBD1|few
TGTGCCAGCAGTCTCACAAGGACAGGGGGAGAGAGCACTGAAGCTTTCTTT
CASSLTRTGGESTEAFF
>TRBJ2-7|TRBV7-2|NA|NA
TGTGCCAGCAGCCTGAGCGACCGGACCTACGAGCAGTACTTC
CASSLSDRTYEQYF
>TRBJ2-3|TRBV5-5|NA|NA
TGTGCCAGCAGCCCATATCTCCGAGATACGCAGTATTTT
CASSPYLRDTQYF
>TRBJ2-1|TRBV2|TRBD2|few
TGTGCCAGCAGTGAAGTACTAGCGGGGGGGATCGGGCAGTTCTTC
CASSEVLAGGIGQFF
>TRBJ2-5|TRBV20-1|TRBD2|many
TGCAGTGCTGAGGGGACTAGCGGGGGGGGAGAGACCCAGTACTTC
CSAEGTSGGGETQYF
>TRBJ2-5|TRBV20-1|TRBD2|many
TGCAGTGCTCTTCAGCGGGGACAAGAGACCCAGTACTTC
CSALQRGQETQYF
>TRBJ2-1|TRBV15|TRBD2|few
TGTGCCACCAGCAGAGATAGTTTCGGGGGGTACAATGAGCAGTTCTTC
CATSRDSFGGYNEQFF
>TRBJ2-3|TRBV20-1|NA|NA
TGCAGTCTCCGGGACCCAAGCCTTAGCACAGATACGCAGTATTTT
CSLRDPSLSTDTQYF
>TRBJ1-1|TRBV12-3/TRBV12-4|TRBD1|few
TGTGCCAGTCAGGGGGGCCCCAGCCGTGAGGCTGAAGCTTTCTTT
CASQGGPSREAEAFF
>TRBJ2-5|TRBV12-3/TRBV12-4|NA|few
TGTGCCAGCAGTCGACAGGTTGAAGAGACCCAGTACTTC
CASSRQVEETQYF
>TRBJ2-7|TRBV4-1|NA|few
TGCGCCAGCAGCCAAGTTGTGGGACCGGACAGTTACTACGAGCAGTACTTC
CASSQVVGPDSYYEQYF
>TRBJ2-3|TRBV6-2/TRBV6-3|NA|NA
TGTGCCAGCAGTTACGTGTGGGCAGCGGGCACAGATACGCAGTATTTT
CASSYVWAAGTDTQYF
>TRBJ2-5|TRBV7-2|NA|NA
TGTGCCAGCAGCCATCACGGAGAGAGAGAGACCCAGTACTTC
CASSHHGERETQYF
>TRBJ1-5|TRBV15|NA|NA
TGTGCCACCAGCATCCAGCCTAATCAGCCCCAGCATTTT
CATSIQPNQPQHF
>TRBJ2-5|TRBV7-9|NA|NA
TGTGCCAGCACCTCGGAGTATGGGGAGACCCAGTACTTC
CASTSEYGETQYF
>TRBJ2-3|TRBV28|TRBD2|few
TGTGCCAGCAGTTTACATCGGGGGGTCACAGATACGCAGTATTTT
CASSLHRGVTDTQYF
>TRBJ2-1|TRBV25-1|TRBD2|NA
TGTGCCAGCAGTGAAAAGGGGACTAGCGGGAGAGGGTCCTACAATGAGCAGTTCTTC
CASSEKGTSGRGSYNEQFF
>TRBJ2-3|TRBV11-2|TRBD1|few
TGTGCCAGCAGCTTATTGGGACAGGGGGCAGATACGCAGTATTTT
CASSLLGQGADTQYF